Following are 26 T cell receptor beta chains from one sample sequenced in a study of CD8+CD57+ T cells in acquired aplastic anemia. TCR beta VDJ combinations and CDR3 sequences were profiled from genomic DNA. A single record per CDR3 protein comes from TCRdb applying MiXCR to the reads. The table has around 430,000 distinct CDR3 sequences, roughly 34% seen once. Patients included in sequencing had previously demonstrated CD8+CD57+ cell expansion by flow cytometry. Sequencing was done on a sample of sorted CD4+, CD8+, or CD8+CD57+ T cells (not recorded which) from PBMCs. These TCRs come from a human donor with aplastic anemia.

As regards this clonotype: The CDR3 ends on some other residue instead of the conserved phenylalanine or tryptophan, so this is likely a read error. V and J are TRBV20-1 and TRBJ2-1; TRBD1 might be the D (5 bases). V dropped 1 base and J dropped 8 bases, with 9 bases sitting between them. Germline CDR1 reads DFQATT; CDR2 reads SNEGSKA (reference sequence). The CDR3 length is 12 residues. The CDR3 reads CSARGGVDEQFL. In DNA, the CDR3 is TGCAGTGCTAGAGGGGGCGTAGATGAGCAGTTCCTC.

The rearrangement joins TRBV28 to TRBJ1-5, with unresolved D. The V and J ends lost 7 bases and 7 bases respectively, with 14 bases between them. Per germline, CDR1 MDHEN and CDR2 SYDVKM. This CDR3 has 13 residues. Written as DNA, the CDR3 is TGTGCCAGCAACGGAGGGCTTACGCAGCCCCAGCATTTT. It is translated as CASNGGLTQPQHF.

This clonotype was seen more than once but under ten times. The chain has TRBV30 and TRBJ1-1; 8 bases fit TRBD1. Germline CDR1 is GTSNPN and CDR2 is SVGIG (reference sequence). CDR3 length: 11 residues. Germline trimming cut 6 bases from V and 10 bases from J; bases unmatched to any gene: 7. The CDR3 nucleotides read TGTGCCTGTTCGACAGGGGTTGGAGCTTTCTTT. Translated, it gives CACSTGVGAFF.

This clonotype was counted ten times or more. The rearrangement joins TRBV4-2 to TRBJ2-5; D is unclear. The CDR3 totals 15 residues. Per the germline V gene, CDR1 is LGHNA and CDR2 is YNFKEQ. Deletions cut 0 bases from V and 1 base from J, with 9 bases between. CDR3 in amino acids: CASSQDRTVQETQYF. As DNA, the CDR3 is TGTGCCAGCAGCCAAGATCGAACGGTCCAAGAGACCCAGTACTTC.

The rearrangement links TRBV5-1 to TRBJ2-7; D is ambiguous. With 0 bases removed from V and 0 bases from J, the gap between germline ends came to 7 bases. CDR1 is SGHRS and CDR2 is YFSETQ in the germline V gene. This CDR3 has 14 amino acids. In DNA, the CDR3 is TGCGCCAGCAGCTTGGAAAGCGACTCCTACGAGCAGTACTTC. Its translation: CASSLESDSYEQYF.

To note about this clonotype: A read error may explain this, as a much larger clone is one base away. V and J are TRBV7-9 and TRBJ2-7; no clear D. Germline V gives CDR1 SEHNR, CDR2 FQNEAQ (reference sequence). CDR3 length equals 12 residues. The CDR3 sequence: CAGSLGSSEQYF. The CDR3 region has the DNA TGTGCCGGCAGCTTAGGATCGTCCGAGCAGTACTTC.

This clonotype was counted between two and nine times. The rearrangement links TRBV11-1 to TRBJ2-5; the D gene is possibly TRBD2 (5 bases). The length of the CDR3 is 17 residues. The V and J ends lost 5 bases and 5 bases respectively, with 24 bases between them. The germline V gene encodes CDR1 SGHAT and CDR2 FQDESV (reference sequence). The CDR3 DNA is TGTGCCAGCAGCCAAGATCCGGGGTGGTCAGGCCGGGAGACCCAGTACTTC. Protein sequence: CASSQDPGWSGRETQYF.

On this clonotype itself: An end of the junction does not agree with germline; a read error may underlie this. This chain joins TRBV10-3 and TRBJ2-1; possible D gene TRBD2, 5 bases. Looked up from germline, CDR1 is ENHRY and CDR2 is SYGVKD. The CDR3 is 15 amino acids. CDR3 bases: TGTGCCAGCAGTGAGTGGGGAGTCAGCTACAATGAGCAGTTCTTC. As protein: CASSEWGVSYNEQFF.

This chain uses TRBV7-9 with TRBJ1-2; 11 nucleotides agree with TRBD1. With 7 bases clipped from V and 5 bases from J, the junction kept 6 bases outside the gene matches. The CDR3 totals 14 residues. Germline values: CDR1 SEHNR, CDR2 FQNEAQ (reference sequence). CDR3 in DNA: TGTGCCAGCAACCCGGACAGGGGGCTATATGGCTACACCTTC. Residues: CASNPDRGLYGYTF.

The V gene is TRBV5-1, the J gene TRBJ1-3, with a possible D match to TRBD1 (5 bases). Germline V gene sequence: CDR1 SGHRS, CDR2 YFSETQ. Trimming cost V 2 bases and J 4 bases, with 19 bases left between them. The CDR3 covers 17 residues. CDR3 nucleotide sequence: TGCGCCAGCAGCTTTAATCCCGGGACGGAACGAGGAAACACCATATATTTT. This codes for CASSFNPGTERGNTIYF. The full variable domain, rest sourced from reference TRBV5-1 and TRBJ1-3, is KAGVTQTPRYLIKTRGQQVTLSCSPISGHRSVSWYQQTPGQGLQFLFEYFSETQRNKGNFPGRFSGRQFSNSRSEMNVSTLELGDSALYLCASSFNPGTERGNTIYFGEGSWLTVV.

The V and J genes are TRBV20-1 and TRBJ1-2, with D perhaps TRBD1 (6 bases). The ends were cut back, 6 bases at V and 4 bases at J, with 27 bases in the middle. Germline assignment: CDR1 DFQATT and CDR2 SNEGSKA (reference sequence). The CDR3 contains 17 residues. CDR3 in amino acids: CSASRSLGGGASYGYTF. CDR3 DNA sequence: TGCAGTGCCAGTAGATCCCTTGGAGGGGGGGCGAGCTATGGCTACACCTTC.

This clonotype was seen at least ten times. The CDR3 nucleotides read TGTGCCAGCAGCAATGCACCCGAGGACGAGCAGTACTTC. Its translation: CASSNAPEDEQYF. The rearrangement links TRBV7-3 to TRBJ2-7; D unclear. This CDR3 contains 13 residues. Germline-derived CDR1 and CDR2 are SGHTA and FQGTGA. V was shortened by 5 bases and J by 5 bases, with 13 bases between the two germline ends.

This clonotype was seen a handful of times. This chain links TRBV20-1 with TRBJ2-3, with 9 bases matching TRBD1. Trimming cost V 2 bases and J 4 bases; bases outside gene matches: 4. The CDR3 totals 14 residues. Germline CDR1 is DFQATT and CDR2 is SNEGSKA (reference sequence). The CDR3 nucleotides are TGCAGTGCTAGACTACAGGGGGCATCAGATACGCAGTATTTT. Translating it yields CSARLQGASDTQYF.

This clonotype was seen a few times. CDR3 DNA: TGTGCCAGCAGGACAGCAAGCTCTGGAAACACCATATATTTT. This encodes CASRTASSGNTIYF. This chain links TRBV6-1 with TRBJ1-3; tentatively, D is TRBD1 (5 bases). CDR3 length: 14 amino acids. Germline CDR1 is MNHNS and CDR2 is SASEGT. V dropped 6 bases and J dropped 0 bases, with 9 bases sitting between them.

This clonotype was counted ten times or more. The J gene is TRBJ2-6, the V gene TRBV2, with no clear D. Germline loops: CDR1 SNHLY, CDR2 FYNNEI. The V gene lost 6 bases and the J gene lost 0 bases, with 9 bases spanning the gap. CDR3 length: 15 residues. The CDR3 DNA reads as TGTGCCAGCAGGAAACAGTACTCTGGGGCCAACGTCCTGACTTTC. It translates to CASRKQYSGANVLTF.

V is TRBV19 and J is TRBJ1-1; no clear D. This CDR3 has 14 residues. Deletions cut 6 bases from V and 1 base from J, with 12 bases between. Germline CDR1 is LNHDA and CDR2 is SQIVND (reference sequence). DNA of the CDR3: TGTGCCAGTAGGTTATCTGGGCAGAACACTGAAGCTTTCTTT. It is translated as CASRLSGQNTEAFF.

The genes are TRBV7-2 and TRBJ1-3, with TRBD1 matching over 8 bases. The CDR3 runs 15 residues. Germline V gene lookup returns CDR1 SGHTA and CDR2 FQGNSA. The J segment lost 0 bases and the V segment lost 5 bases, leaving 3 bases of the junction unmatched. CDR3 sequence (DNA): TGTGCCAGCAGCAAACAGGGGGGCTCTGGAAACACCATATATTTT. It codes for CASSKQGGSGNTIYF.

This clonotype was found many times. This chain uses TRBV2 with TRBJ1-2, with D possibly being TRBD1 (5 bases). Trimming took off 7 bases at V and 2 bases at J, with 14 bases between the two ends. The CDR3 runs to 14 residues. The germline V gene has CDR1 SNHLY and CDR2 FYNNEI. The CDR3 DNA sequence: TGTGCCAGCACCGAGGAGGGGAGGAACTATGGCTACACCTTC. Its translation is CASTEEGRNYGYTF.

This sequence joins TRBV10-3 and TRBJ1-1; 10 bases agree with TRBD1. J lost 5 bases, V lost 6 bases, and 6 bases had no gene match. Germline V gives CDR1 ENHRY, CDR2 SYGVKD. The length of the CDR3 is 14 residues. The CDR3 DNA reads TGTGCCATCAGCCAGGGACAGGGGTGGACTGAAGCTTTCTTT. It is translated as CAISQGQGWTEAFF.

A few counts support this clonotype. The CDR3 sequence: CASSVRQGAQETQYF. CDR3 bases: TGTGCCAGCAGCGTTAGACAGGGGGCCCAAGAGACCCAGTACTTC. V usage is TRBV9 and J usage is TRBJ2-7; 10 nucleotides agree with TRBD1. The end of the DNA fits TRBJ2-5 better, so the J call may be wrong. Germline assignment: CDR1 SGDLS and CDR2 YYNGEE. The CDR3 is 15 residues long.

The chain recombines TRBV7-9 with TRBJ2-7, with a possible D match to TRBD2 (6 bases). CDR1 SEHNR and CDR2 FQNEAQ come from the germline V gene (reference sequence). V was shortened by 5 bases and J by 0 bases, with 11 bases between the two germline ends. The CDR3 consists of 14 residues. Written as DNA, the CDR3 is TGTGCCAGCAGCGGGGACTTCAGCTCCTACGAGCAGTACTTC. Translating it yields CASSGDFSSYEQYF.

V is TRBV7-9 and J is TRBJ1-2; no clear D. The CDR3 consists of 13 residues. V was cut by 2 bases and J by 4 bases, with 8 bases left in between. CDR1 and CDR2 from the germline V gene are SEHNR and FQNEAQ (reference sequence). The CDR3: CASSLQETYGYTF. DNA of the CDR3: TGTGCCAGCAGCTTACAGGAAACCTATGGCTACACCTTC.

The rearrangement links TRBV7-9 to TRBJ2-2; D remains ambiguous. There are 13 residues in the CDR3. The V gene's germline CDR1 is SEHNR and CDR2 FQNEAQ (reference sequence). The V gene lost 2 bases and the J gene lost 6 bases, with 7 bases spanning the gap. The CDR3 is CASSLQAAGELFF. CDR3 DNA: TGTGCCAGCAGCTTACAGGCTGCCGGGGAGCTGTTTTTT. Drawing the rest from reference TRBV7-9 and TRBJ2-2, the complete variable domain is DTGVSQNPRHKITKRGQNVTFRCDPISEHNRLYWYRQTLGQGPEFLTYFQNEAQLEKSRLLSDRFSAERPKGSFSTLEIQRTEQGDSAMYLCASSLQAAGELFFGEGSRLTVL.

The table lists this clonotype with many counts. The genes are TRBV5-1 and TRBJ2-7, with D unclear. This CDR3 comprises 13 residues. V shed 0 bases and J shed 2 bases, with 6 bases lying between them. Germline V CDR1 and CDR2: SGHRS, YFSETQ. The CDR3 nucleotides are TGCGCCAGCAGCTTGGATCAGCCCTACGAGCAGTACTTC. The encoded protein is CASSLDQPYEQYF.

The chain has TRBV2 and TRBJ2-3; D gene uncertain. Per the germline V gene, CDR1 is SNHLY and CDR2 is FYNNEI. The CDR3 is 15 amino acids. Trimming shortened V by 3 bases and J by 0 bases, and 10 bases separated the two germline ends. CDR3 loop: CASSESGLSTDTQYF. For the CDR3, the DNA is TGTGCCAGCAGTGAGTCCGGCCTTAGCACAGATACGCAGTATTTT.

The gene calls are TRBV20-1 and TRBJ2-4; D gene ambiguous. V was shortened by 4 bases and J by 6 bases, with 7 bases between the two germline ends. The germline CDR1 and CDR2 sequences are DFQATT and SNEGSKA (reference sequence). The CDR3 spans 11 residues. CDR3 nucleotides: TGCAGTGCTAAGGCCCTAAACATTCAGTACTTC. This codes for CSAKALNIQYF.